The next 5 T cell receptor beta chains were all read from a single sample in a study of cytomegalovirus exposure and HLA in healthy donors (dated by TCRdb to 2015 to 2018). The library was built by means of the immunoSEQ multiplex PCR assay. For the multiplex PCR, a mixture combining 60 forward primers for TCR Vbeta segments and 13 reverse primers for TCR Jbeta segments was used. TCRdb retrieved this table from immuneACCESS and kept in-frame rearrangements only. Not all clones are present; in checked studies, unresolved V genes account for under half, and no reason is known for the remainder. This sample is represented by over 130,000 clones; 75% to 85% of them were singletons. 2% to 3% of the sample goes to the ten largest clones. Sequencing input: PBMCs. Every receptor here comes from a man aged 45 to 65 in good health and CMV-seronegative.

The chain couples TRBV5-1 to TRBJ2-1, with 8 bases fitting TRBD1. CDR1 is SGHRS and CDR2 is YFSETQ in the germline V gene. This CDR3 has 14 residues. V was clipped by 4 bases and J by 4 bases; unmatched bases: 4. CDR3 sequence: CASSPQGAYNEQFF. CDR3 sequence (DNA): TGCGCCAGCAGCCCCCAGGGGGCATACAATGAGCAGTTCTTC. Variable domain in full (rest from reference TRBV5-1 and TRBJ2-1): KAGVTQTPRYLIKTRGQQVTLSCSPISGHRSVSWYQQTPGQGLQFLFEYFSETQRNKGNFPGRFSGRQFSNSRSEMNVSTLELGDSALYLCASSPQGAYNEQFFGPGTRLTVL.

The V call is TRBV5-1, the J call TRBJ1-2; 11 bases are shared with TRBD1. The V gene end was trimmed by 6 bases and the J gene end by 10 bases; junction bases not matched to a gene: 11. CDR3 length: 14 residues. From germline, CDR1 is SGHRS and CDR2 YFSETQ. The CDR3 loop is CASNWDRTGGDYTF. For the CDR3, the DNA is TGCGCCAGCAACTGGGATAGGACAGGGGGCGACTACACCTTC.

V gene TRBV29-1 combines with J gene TRBJ2-1; possibly TRBD1 for D (6 bases). This CDR3 comprises 16 residues. The V gene's germline CDR1 is SQVTM and CDR2 ANQGSEA. Trimming pared 6 bases from V and 0 bases from J, leaving 18 bases between. The CDR3 DNA reads TGCAGCGTCCCGTTATCCGGGACACGCTCCTACAATGAGCAGTTCTTC. Translating gives CSVPLSGTRSYNEQFF.

This clone was observed a few times. V gene TRBV30 combines with J gene TRBJ1-5, with D uncertain. Trimming cost V 2 bases and J 0 bases, with 11 bases left between them. This CDR3 has 15 amino acids. The germline CDR1 and CDR2 sequences are GTSNPN and SVGIG (reference sequence). CDR3 sequence: CAWSLVRSSNQPQHF. The CDR3, as DNA: TGTGCCTGGAGTTTGGTTCGGAGTAGCAATCAGCCCCAGCATTTT.

This clone was seen a few times. The gene calls are TRBV7-3 and TRBJ1-1; D might be TRBD1 (6 bases). Deletions cut 5 bases from V and 1 base from J, with 11 bases between. There are 14 residues in the CDR3. CDR1 is SGHTA, CDR2 FQGTGA, per germline. The CDR3, as DNA: TGTGCCAGCAGCGGACAGTTCTCGAACACTGAAGCTTTCTTT. It specifies CASSGQFSNTEAFF.